A selection of T cell receptor beta chains follows, all from one sample in a study of post-analysis software for immune sequencing data. TCRdb passed the PCR reads through MiXCR, listing each CDR3 protein once. Counted here are roughly 540,000 distinct CDR3 sequences, around 31% occurring once; the ten biggest clones make up 4.5% to 7.5%. Sequenced: blood. All receptors derive from a girl aged 2-17 years with multiple sclerosis. The CDR3 runs from the conserved cysteine through the conserved F or W. A D gene is named only where the DNA matches it firmly. A row's size may be missing; if present it is once, few, many or a size class.

-,few,TRBJ2-3,TRBV3-1,TGTGCCAGCAGCCCCGAGAACACTTTTGGGGGGGATACGCAGTATTTT,CASSPENTFGGDTQYF
-,-,TRBJ1-2,TRBV7-2,TGTGCCAGCAGCTTAAATGTGCCAGGAGTCTCTAACTATGGCTACACCTTC,CASSLNVPGVSNYGYTF
-,-,TRBJ1-1,TRBV6-6,TGTGCCAGCAGTTACTCGGTCAGGGTGAGCACTGAAGCTTTCTTT,CASSYSVRVSTEAFF
-,-,TRBJ1-5,TRBV18,TGTGCCAGCTCACCACAAACAGGGTGGCAGCCCCAGCATTTT,CASSPQTGWQPQHF
-,-,TRBJ2-2,TRBV24-1,TGTGCCACCAGTGATAAACTGACAAACACCGGGGAGCTGTTTTTT,CATSDKLTNTGELFF
-,few,TRBJ2-1,TRBV19,TGTGCCAGTAGTAAGGCGAGTGAGCAGTTCTTC,CASSKASEQFF
-,-,TRBJ2-7,TRBV6-5,TGTGCCAGCAGTTACTATGCCGGGCAGGGATACGAGCAGTACTTC,CASSYYAGQGYEQYF
TRBD2,-,TRBJ2-3,TRBV10-3,TGTGCCATCAGTCAAAGTAGCGGGGGGGCCTCGGATACGCAGTATTTT,CAISQSSGGASDTQYF
TRBD1,-,TRBJ2-5,TRBV20-1,TGCGGTGCTATATACCCTCCGGGACAGGGGTTCGTAGAAGAGACCCAGTACTTC,CGAIYPPGQGFVEETQYF
TRBD1,-,TRBJ2-4,TRBV10-3,TGTGCCATCAGTCCGGGACAGGGGAGTTTTCAGTACTTC,CAISPGQGSFQYF
TRBD2,-,TRBJ2-5,TRBV20-1,TGCAGTGCTAGAGTAGCGGCGGCTAGCGGGGGGGAACTCCAAGAGACCCAGTACTTC,CSARVAAASGGELQETQYF
TRBD1,few,TRBJ1-2,TRBV12-3/TRBV12-4,TGTGCCAGCAGTGCCAGACAGGGGGCGCGGGTCGGCTACACCTTC,CASSARQGARVGYTF
-,few,TRBJ2-7,TRBV7-3,TGTGCCAGCAGCTTCCCCTACAGCGACCCGGGACTCAGCTCCTACGAGCAGTACTTC,CASSFPYSDPGLSSYEQYF
TRBD1,-,TRBJ1-5,TRBV5-1,TGCGCCAGCAGCTTGGAAGGGGACAGCTATCAGCCCCAGCATTTT,CASSLEGDSYQPQHF
-,-,TRBJ2-1,TRBV19,TGTGCCAGTAGTATAGGGGGCAACAGGGAGGCTGAGCAGTTCTTC,CASSIGGNREAEQFF
-,-,TRBJ1-2,TRBV10-2,TGCGCCAGCAGTGCGGGACAACCGGATGGCTACACCTTC,CASSAGQPDGYTF
TRBD2,-,TRBJ2-1,TRBV27,TGTGCCAGCAGTTTCTCGCGGGGGGGCGGCAATGAGCAGTTCTTC,CASSFSRGGGNEQFF
-,-,TRBJ1-2,TRBV12-3/TRBV12-4,TGTGCCAGCAGCCAAAGGGCAGACACCAACTATGGCTACACCTTC,CASSQRADTNYGYTF
-,few,TRBJ1-2,TRBV7-2,TGTGCCAGCAGCCCCCCAAAGTTGGGCAGGCGACGTGGGGGCTACACCTTC,CASSPPKLGRRRGGYTF
-,few,TRBJ2-7,TRBV5-1,TGCGCCAGCAGCTTGGGCATAGCCCACTACGAGCAGTACTTC,CASSLGIAHYEQYF
TRBD1,once,TRBJ1-2,TRBV29-1,TGCAGCGTTGACCGATCAGGGGGTACCGACTATGGCTACACCTTC,CSVDRSGGTDYGYTF
TRBD2,few,TRBJ2-1,TRBV2,TGTGCCAGCGGGCTAGCGGACCTCGAGCAGTTCTTC,CASGLADLEQFF
-,-,TRBJ2-3,TRBV29-1,TGCAGCGTTGTCGGGGACATGCGTGGGGTTCAAAGCGGCACAGATACGCAGTATTTT,CSVVGDMRGVQSGTDTQYF
TRBD2,-,TRBJ2-7,TRBV10-2,TGCGCCAGCAGTGAGTCCCTAGCGGGGACCTACGAGCAGTACTTC,CASSESLAGTYEQYF
TRBD2,-,TRBJ2-5,TRBV19,TGTGCCAGTAGTTCCCTGGGACTAGCGGGGGCAGATCAAGAGACCCAGTACTTC,CASSSLGLAGADQETQYF
-,-,TRBJ2-1,TRBV5-1,TGCGCCAGCAGGGACCGAGGCCTGAAGGGCAATGAGCAGTTCTTC,CASRDRGLKGNEQFF
TRBD1,many,TRBJ2-5,TRBV7-2,TGTGCCAGCAGCCCAGACAGGGGGCGAGAGACCCAGTACTTC,CASSPDRGRETQYF
-,few,TRBJ2-5,TRBV24-1,TGTGCCACCAGTGAAGATGGGTCCCGGGAGACCCAGTACTTC,CATSEDGSRETQYF
-,-,TRBJ2-1,TRBV27,TGTGCCAGCAGTTTATGGATGGGTAGCTCCTACAATGAGCAGTTCTTC,CASSLWMGSSYNEQFF
-,-,TRBJ1-1,TRBV6-5,TGTGCCAGCAGTTACTCGAGTTCGGGTTGGGACACTGAAGCTTTCTTT,CASSYSSSGWDTEAFF
-,-,TRBJ2-3,TRBV5-4,TGTGCCAGCAGCTTGGGCCAGTACACAGATACGCAGTATTTT,CASSLGQYTDTQYF
-,-,TRBJ1-1,TRBV5-1,TGCGCCAGCAGCTTGACCACAATGCCTGAAGCTTTCTTT,CASSLTTMPEAFF
TRBD1,-,TRBJ1-1,TRBV3-1,TGTGCCAGCAGCCAGAGGGACAGGGGAGACACTGAAGCTTTCTTT,CASSQRDRGDTEAFF
-,few,TRBJ2-7,TRBV13,TGTGCCAGCACTGCGGCGGGCGCAGGGTCCTACGAGCAGTACTTC,CASTAAGAGSYEQYF
-,-,TRBJ2-3,TRBV29-1,TGCAGCGTCCCACGCGTCGCCACGCAGTATTTT,CSVPRVATQYF
TRBD1,-,TRBJ1-2,TRBV5-5,TGTGCCAGCAGTCGTCGACAGGGGGCGGACTATGGCTACACCTTC,CASSRRQGADYGYTF
-,few,TRBJ2-5,TRBV12-3/TRBV12-4,TGTGCCAGCAGCCCGCGGCGAAGGGAGACCCAGTACTTC,CASSPRRRETQYF
TRBD1,-,TRBJ2-1,TRBV7-9,TGTGCCAGCAGCTTACAGGGGGCGCAAGGGAAGCATGAGCAGTTCTTC,CASSLQGAQGKHEQFF
TRBD1,few,TRBJ1-2,TRBV5-1,TGCGCCAGCAGCAGGGAGGGGGCTCGAGGCTACACCTTC,CASSREGARGYTF
TRBD1,-,TRBJ2-1,TRBV5-4,TGTGCCAGCAGCTCCAAAGGGGGCAGGAACAATGAGCAGTTCTTC,CASSSKGGRNNEQFF
-,few,TRBJ2-3,TRBV24-1,TGTGCCACCAGTGATTGGCAGGGCACAGATACGCAGTATTTT,CATSDWQGTDTQYF
-,-,TRBJ2-5,TRBV5-1,TGCGCCAGCAGCCCTGGACAGTTACATTGGGAGACCCAGTACTTC,CASSPGQLHWETQYF
-,-,TRBJ2-7,TRBV7-9,TGTGCCACCGGCAGGAACGGGCTCGAGCAGTACTTC,CATGRNGLEQYF
-,few,TRBJ1-2,TRBV7-9,TGTGCCAGCAGCCCTCAGGGGACCTATCGCTACACCTTC,CASSPQGTYRYTF
-,-,TRBJ2-5,TRBV3-1,TGTGCCAGCAGCCAAGGTCAGGGTACGGCTCAAGAGACCCAGTACTTC,CASSQGQGTAQETQYF
-,few,TRBJ1-1,TRBV13,TGTGCCAGCAGCTCGCATGGCGGGGTGAACACTGAAGCTTTCTTT,CASSSHGGVNTEAFF
-,-,TRBJ2-5,TRBV10-1,TGCGCCAACATTTACGACCTCGAGACCCAGTACTTC,CANIYDLETQYF
-,few,TRBJ1-2,TRBV6-1,TGTGCCAGCAGTGACTTAAGGACGGAGAGATATGGCTACACCTTC,CASSDLRTERYGYTF